This note documents a single T cell receptor (beta chain) sequence. Its target is not known. Germline lookup yields CDR1 LNHDA and CDR2 SQIVND (reference sequence). This CDR3 has 14 amino acids. V was cut by 5 bases and J by 5 bases, with 15 bases left in between. The data stem from a study of T cell responses to AZD1222 COVID-19 vaccine. About the study: It was second doses at about 4 or about 12 weeks that were pooled.

Clones were read by immunoSEQ multiplex PCR, and TCRdb kept only the in-frame ones, dropping some. The sample records under 200,000 clones, roughly 90% being singletons. Study-level points and caveats: Spike-specific TCR breadth rose after two AZD1222 doses, and depth rose as well. It should be noted that donors were predominantly white British and more often female, and clonal diversity was possibly underestimated.

Specimen: peripheral blood, collected on day 0 of AZD1222 vaccination. This chain uses TRBV19 with TRBJ1-2; D is perhaps TRBD1 (5 bases). The sequence was obtained from an adult in good health. CDR3 bases: TGTGCCAGTAGTGTATCGGGCAGGGTGTATGGCTACACCTTC. Protein product: CASSVSGRVYGYTF.